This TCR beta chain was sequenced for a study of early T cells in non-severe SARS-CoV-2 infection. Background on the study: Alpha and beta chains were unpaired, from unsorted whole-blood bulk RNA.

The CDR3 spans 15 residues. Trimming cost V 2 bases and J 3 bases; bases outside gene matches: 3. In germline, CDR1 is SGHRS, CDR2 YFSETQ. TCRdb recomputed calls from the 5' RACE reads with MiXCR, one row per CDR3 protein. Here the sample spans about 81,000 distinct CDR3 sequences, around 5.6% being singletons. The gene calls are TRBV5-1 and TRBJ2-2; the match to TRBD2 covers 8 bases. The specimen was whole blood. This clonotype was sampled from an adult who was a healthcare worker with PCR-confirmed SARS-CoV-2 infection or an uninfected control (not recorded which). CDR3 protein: CASSLSGRHTGELFF. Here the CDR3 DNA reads TGCGCCAGCAGCTTAAGCGGGAGACACACCGGGGAGCTGTTTTTT.